Listed below are T cell receptor beta chains from one sample, sequenced in a study of cytomegalovirus exposure and HLA in healthy donors. Measured with immunoSEQ multiplex PCR; TCRdb has only the in-frame clones, and not every one. The table includes 95,000 to 110,000 clones, 65% to 80% detected once. Sequenced sample: PBMCs. These receptors came from a young woman in good health and CMV-seropositive. Each CDR3 is given with its conserved first and last residue. A D gene is named only where the DNA matches it firmly. Only part of the rows carry a size: once, few, many, or a class if the clone is expanded.

d_gene	abundance	v_gene	CDR3aa
.	few	TRBV7-9	CASSAYPGDGHEQYF
.	.	TRBV5-1	CASSLTTSGTSTDTQYF
TRBD2	.	TRBV5-6	CASSLEGLAGETQYF
.	.	TRBV27	CASSGIRGGDGYTF
TRBD2	.	TRBV19	CASSIYQGGEQYF
TRBD1	.	TRBV7-3	CASTLRDSSYEQYF
TRBD2	.	TRBV9	CASSVRAGGPTYEQYF
.	.	TRBV9	CASSGSLITGELFF
TRBD1	.	TRBV6-5	CASSLYRGRYEKLFF
.	.	TRBV5-1	CASSLASARAYEQYF
TRBD1	.	TRBV7-3	CASSQTGGIETQYF
.	.	TRBV7-9	CASSLGGRATEAFF
TRBD2	.	TRBV10-1	CASSLGGSTTDTQYF
.	.	TRBV5-4	CASSYNRGNGYTF
.	few	TRBV7-9	CASSLGEVNEQFF
TRBD2	.	TRBV6-1	CASRRTSGQQETRYF
TRBD2	.	TRBV7-9	CASSSRLAIPETQYF
.	.	TRBV10-3	CAILDRITGELFF
TRBD2	.	TRBV7-6	CASSLAGGDEQYF
TRBD1	.	TRBV28	CASSWVRGTGGSNQPQHF
TRBD2	.	TRBV2	CASKGGSSYNEQFF
.	.	TRBV2	CASIIQGRAYEQYF
.	.	TRBV9	CASNSGLGENTIYF
.	.	TRBV6-5	CASSYSSMNTEAFF
TRBD2	.	TRBV7-8	CASSFFRSGGHKRETQYF